The entry that follows covers one TCR beta chain sequence. Its antigen is currently unknown. This specimen belongs to a study of OX40 agonist ivuxolimab in advanced cancers. Study at large: Enrollees could have had prior anti-PD-1, anti-PD-L1 or anti-CTLA-4 therapy, which under 50% had received.

General study findings and limits: Expanded peripheral T cells had an undetermined antigen specificity. Certain nonresponders additionally had low normalized T-cell clonal expansion.

This CDR3 has 15 residues. V lost 4 bases, J lost 3 bases, and 6 bases stayed unmatched. CDR1 is SGHDN, CDR2 FVKESK, per germline. The repertoire was sequenced with immunoSEQ multiplex PCR; TCRdb's copy has only in-frame clones and lacks some. The sample lists tens of thousands of clones, around 83% occurring once. V gene TRBV14 combines with J gene TRBJ2-1; 7 bases fit TRBD1. The sequenced sample was CD4+ or CD8+ T cells sorted from blood, obtained in a trial of the OX40 agonist ivuxolimab. This clonotype was obtained from an adult with an advanced solid tumor such as melanoma, head and neck, liver or kidney cancer. The DNA for the CDR3 is TGTGCCAGCAGCCTGGGACAGACCAGCTACAATGAGCAGTTCTTC. It is translated as CASSLGQTSYNEQFF.